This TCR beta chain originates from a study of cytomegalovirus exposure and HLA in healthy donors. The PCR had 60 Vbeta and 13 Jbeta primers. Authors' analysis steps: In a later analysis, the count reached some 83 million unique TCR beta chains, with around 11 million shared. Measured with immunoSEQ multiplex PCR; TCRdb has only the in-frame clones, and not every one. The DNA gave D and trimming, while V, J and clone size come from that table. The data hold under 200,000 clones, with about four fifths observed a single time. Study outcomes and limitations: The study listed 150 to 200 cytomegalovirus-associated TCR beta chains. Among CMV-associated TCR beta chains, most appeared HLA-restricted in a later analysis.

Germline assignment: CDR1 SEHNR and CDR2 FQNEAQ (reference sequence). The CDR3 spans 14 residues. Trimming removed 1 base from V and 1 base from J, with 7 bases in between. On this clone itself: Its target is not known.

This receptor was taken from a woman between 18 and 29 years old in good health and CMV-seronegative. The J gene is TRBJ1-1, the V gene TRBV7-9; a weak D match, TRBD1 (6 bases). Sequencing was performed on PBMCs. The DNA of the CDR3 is TGTGCCAGCAGCTTAGAGGGACAGAACACTGAAGCTTTCTTT. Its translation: CASSLEGQNTEAFF.